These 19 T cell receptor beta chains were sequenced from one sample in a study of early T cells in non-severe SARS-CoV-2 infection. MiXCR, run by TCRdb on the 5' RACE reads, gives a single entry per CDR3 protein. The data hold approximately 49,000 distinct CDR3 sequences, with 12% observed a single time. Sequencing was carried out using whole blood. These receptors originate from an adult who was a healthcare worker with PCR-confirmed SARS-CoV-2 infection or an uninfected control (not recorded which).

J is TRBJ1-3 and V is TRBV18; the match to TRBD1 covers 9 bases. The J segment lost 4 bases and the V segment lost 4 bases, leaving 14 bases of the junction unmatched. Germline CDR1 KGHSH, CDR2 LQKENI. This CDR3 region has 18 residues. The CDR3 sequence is CASSLGTGLRSKGNTIYF. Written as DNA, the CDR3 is TGTGCCAGCTCACTCGGGACAGGGCTACGCTCGAAAGGAAACACCATATATTTT.

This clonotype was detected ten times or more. CDR3 nucleotides: TGCAGTGCTCGGTCTAGGACTTCCCTCTCCTACGAGCAGTACTTC. Translation gives CSARSRTSLSYEQYF. V gene TRBV20-1 combines with J gene TRBJ2-7, with D maybe TRBD2 (5 bases). Deletions cut 5 bases from V and 0 bases from J, with 17 bases between. CDR1 is DFQATT, CDR2 SNEGSKA, per germline (reference sequence). The CDR3 is made up of 15 amino acids.

The CDR3 protein is CASSVGGVYEQYF. In nucleotides, the CDR3 is TGTGCCAGCAGCGTAGGGGGGGTTTACGAGCAGTACTTC. The rearrangement uses TRBV9 and TRBJ2-7; weak D call: TRBD2 (6 bases). Germline loops: CDR1 SGDLS, CDR2 YYNGEE. Trimming left V 0 bases short and J 4 bases short, with 8 bases between. CDR3 length: 13 amino acids.

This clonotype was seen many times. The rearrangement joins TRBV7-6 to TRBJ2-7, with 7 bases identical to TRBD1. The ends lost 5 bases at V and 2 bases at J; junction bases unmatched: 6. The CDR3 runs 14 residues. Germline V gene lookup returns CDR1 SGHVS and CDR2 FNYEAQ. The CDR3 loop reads CASSPWQGAYEQYF. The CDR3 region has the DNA TGTGCCAGCAGCCCTTGGCAGGGGGCCTACGAGCAGTACTTC.

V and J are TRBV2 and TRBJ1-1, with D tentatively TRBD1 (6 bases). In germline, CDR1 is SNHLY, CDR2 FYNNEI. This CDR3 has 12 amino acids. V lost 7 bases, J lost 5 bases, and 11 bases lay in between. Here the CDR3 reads CASIGGRTEAFF. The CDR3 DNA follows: TGTGCCAGCATAGGGGGAAGGACTGAAGCTTTCTTT.

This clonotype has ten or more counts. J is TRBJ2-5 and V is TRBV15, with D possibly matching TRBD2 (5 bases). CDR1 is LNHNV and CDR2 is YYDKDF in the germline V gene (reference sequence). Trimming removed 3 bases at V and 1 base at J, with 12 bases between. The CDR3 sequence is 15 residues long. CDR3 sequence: CATSSQFRGQETQYF. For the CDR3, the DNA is TGTGCCACCAGCAGCCAGTTTCGGGGCCAAGAGACCCAGTACTTC.

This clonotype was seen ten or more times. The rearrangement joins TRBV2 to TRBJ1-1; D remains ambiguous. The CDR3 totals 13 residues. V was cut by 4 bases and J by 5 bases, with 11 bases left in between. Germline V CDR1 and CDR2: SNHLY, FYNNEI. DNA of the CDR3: TGTGCCAGCAGTGTGGAAGGGAGGACTGAAGCTTTCTTT. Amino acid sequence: CASSVEGRTEAFF.

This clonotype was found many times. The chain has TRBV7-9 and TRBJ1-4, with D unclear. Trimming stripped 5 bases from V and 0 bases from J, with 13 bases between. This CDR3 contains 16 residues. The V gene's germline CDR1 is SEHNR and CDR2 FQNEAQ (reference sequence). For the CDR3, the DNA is TGTGCCAGCAGCCCTAGTTTGGCAGCAACTAATGAAAAACTGTTTTTT. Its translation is CASSPSLAATNEKLFF.

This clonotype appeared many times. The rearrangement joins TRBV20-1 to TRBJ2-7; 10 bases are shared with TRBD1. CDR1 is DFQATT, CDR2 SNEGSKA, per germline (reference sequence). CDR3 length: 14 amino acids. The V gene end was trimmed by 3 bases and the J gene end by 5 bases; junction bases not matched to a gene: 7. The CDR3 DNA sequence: TGCAGTGCTAGGACCGGGACAGGGGTCCACGAGCAGTACTTC. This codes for CSARTGTGVHEQYF.

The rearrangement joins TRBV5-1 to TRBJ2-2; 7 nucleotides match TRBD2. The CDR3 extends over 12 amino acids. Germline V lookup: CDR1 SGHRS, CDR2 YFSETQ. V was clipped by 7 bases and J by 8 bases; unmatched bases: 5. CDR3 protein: CASAGAEGELFF. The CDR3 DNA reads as TGCGCCAGCGCGGGAGCTGAGGGGGAGCTGTTTTTT.

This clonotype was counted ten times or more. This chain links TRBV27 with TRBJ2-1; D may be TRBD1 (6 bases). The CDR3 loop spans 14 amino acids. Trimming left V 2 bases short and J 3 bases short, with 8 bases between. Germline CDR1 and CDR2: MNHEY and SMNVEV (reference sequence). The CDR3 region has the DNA TGTGCCAGCAGTTTACAGGGGCTCTACAATGAGCAGTTCTTC. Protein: CASSLQGLYNEQFF.

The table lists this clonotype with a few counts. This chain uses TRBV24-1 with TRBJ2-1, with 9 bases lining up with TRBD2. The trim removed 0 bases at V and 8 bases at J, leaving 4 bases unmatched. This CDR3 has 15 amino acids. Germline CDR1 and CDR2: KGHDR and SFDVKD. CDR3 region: CATSDLTSGSDEQFF. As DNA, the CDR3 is TGTGCCACCAGTGATTTGACTAGCGGGTCGGATGAGCAGTTCTTC.

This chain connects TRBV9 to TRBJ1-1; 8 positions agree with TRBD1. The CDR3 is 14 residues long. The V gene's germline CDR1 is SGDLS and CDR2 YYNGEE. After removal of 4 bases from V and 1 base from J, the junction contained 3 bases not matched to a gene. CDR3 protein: CASSLGQGNTEAFF. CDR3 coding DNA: TGTGCCAGCAGCCTAGGACAGGGGAACACTGAAGCTTTCTTT.

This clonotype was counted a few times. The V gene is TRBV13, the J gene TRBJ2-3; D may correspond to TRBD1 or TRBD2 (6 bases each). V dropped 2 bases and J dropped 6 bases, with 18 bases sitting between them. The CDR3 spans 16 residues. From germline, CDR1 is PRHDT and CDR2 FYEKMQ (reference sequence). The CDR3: CASSLSARSGGDTQYF. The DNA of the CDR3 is TGTGCCAGCAGCTTATCCGCACGCTCCGGGGGCGATACGCAGTATTTT.

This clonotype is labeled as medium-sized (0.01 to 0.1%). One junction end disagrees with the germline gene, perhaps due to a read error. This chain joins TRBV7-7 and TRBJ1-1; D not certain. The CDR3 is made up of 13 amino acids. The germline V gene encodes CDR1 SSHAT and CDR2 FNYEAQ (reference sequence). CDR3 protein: CASSLAGNTEAFF. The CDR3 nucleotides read TGTGCTAGCAGCTTAGCAGGGAACACTGAAGCTTTCTTT. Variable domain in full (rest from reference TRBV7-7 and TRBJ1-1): GAGVSQSPRYKVTKRGQDVTLRCDPISSHATLYWYQQALGQGPEFLTYFNYEAQPDKSGLPSDRFSAERPEGSISTLTIQRTEQRDSAMYRCASSLAGNTEAFFGQGTRLTVV.

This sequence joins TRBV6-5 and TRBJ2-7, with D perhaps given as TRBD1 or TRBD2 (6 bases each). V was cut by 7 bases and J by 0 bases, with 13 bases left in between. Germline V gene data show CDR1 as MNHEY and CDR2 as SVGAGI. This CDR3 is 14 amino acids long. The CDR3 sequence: CASTPGGSSYEQYF. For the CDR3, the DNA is TGTGCCAGCACTCCCGGGGGCAGCTCCTACGAGCAGTACTTC.

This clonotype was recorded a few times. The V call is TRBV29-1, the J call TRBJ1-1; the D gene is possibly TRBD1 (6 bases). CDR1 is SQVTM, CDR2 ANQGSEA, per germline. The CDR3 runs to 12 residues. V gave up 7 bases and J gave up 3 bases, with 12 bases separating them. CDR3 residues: CSGQPGDTEAFF. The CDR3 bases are TGCAGCGGGCAACCAGGGGACACTGAAGCTTTCTTT.

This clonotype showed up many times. For the CDR3, the DNA is TGCGCCAGCCTACTAGCGTACAAGCAGTACTTC. The encoded protein is CASLLAYKQYF. The V gene is TRBV10-1, the J gene TRBJ2-7; the match to TRBD2 covers 7 bases. CDR1 is WNHNN, CDR2 SYGVQD, per germline (reference sequence). J was trimmed by 8 bases and V by 8 bases; bases with no gene match: 6. CDR3 size: 11 residues.

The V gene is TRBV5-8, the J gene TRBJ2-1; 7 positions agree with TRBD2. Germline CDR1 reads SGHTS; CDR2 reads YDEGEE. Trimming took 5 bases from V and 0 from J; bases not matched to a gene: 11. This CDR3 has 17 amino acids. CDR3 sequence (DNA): TGTGCCAGCAGGGCTCTCCCTTCGGGAGGCTCCTACAATGAGCAGTTCTTC. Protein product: CASRALPSGGSYNEQFF.